These T cell receptor beta chains were read from a single sample in a study of vaccination effects on CD4 cells after COVID-19. The protocol was immunoSEQ multiplex PCR, while the TCRdb copy is restricted to in-frame clones and leaves out a portion. The top ten hold about 1.9% of the sample, which has about 72,000 clones, approximately 71% seen once. These receptors' antigens are unknown. This material consisted of CD4+ T cells from PBMCs cultured without peptide, taken before COVID-19 vaccination. The receptors derive from a human donor who received a COVID-19 vaccine. Both conserved end residues are part of each CDR3. A D gene is named only where the DNA matches it firmly. Clone size is stated in some rows and not others, as once, few, many or a class when expanded.

j_call d_call clone_size v_call cdr3_aa cdr3_nt
TRBJ1-2 . few TRBV19 CASSITPGDYGYTF TGTGCCAGTAGTATAACCCCGGGTGACTATGGCTACACCTTC
TRBJ2-1 . once TRBV24-1 CATSGGQVREQFF TGTGCCACCAGCGGGGGACAAGTTCGCGAGCAGTTCTTC
TRBJ2-2 . . TRBV5-1 CASSHFSPGQNTGELFF TGCGCCAGCAGCCACTTTTCCCCGGGACAGAACACCGGGGAGCTGTTTTTT
TRBJ2-1 TRBD1 . TRBV19 CATSLDRGDEQFF TGTGCCACCAGTCTCGACAGGGGAGATGAGCAGTTCTTC
TRBJ2-3 . . TRBV5-1 CASSSALSNTQYF TGCGCCAGCAGCTCAGCCCTTTCGAATACGCAGTATTTT
TRBJ2-3 . . TRBV5-1 CASSLVPSDTQYF TGCGCCAGCAGCTTGGTCCCCTCAGATACGCAGTATTTT
TRBJ1-1 . . TRBV5-1 CASSFISSKLTEAFF TGCGCCAGCAGCTTCATATCATCGAAGTTAACTGAAGCTTTCTTT
TRBJ2-3 TRBD1 once TRBV7-3 CASSPGTGGPDTQYF TGTGCCAGCAGCCCCGGGACAGGGGGCCCAGATACGCAGTATTTT
TRBJ1-5 . . TRBV19 CASTGQPFQPQHF TGTGCCAGTACAGGGCAACCCTTTCAGCCCCAGCATTTT
TRBJ2-5 . . TRBV5-1 CASSRLDPETQYF TGCGCCAGCAGTCGTCTGGACCCAGAGACCCAGTACTTC
TRBJ2-6 TRBD1 once TRBV30 CAWSPPGTGYSGANVLTF TGTGCCTGGAGTCCGCCCGGGACAGGTTACTCTGGGGCCAACGTCCTGACTTTC
TRBJ2-3 . . TRBV24-1 CATSDSSGLTTDTQYF TGTGCCACCAGTGATTCCTCTGGCCTTACCACAGATACGCAGTATTTT
TRBJ1-2 . . TRBV24-1 CATSSGTPSNYGYTF TGTGCCACGAGCTCCGGGACGCCTTCTAACTATGGCTACACCTTC
TRBJ2-2 . . TRBV6-5 CASSLYTYTGELFF TGTGCCAGCAGCCTCTACACCTACACCGGGGAGCTGTTTTTT
TRBJ2-3 TRBD1 . TRBV5-6 CASSSRDRGGDTQYF TGTGCCAGCAGCTCCCGGGACAGGGGGGGAGATACGCAGTATTTT
TRBJ2-1 . . TRBV4-2 CASSNLGNYNEQFF TGTGCCAGCAGCAACCTGGGTAATTACAATGAGCAGTTCTTC
TRBJ1-2 . . TRBV3-1/TRBV3-2 CASSQDQQGGIYGYTF TGTGCCAGCAGCCAAGATCAGCAGGGAGGGATCTATGGCTACACCTTC
TRBJ1-1 . . TRBV5-5 CASSPPPPRTEAFF TGTGCCAGCAGCCCCCCTCCCCCGAGGACTGAAGCTTTCTTT
TRBJ1-2 . . TRBV14 CASSQNRNYGYTF TGTGCCAGCAGCCAGAACAGGAACTATGGCTACACCTTC
TRBJ1-6 . few TRBV6-5 CASSSSGVSSSPLHF TGTGCCAGCAGTTCTTCTGGCGTCAGTAGTTCACCCCTCCACTTT
TRBJ2-4 . once TRBV7-2 CASSSRGLTVNIQYF TGTGCCAGCAGCTCCCGGGGACTTACCGTAAACATTCAGTACTTC
TRBJ2-1 . . TRBV15 CATSSWDKTYNEQFF TGTGCCACCAGCAGCTGGGACAAGACCTACAATGAGCAGTTCTTC
TRBJ1-2 . . TRBV29-1 CSVDMGQGDAGGYTF TGCAGCGTTGATATGGGCCAGGGCGATGCTGGGGGCTACACCTTC
TRBJ1-1 TRBD1 . TRBV3-1/TRBV3-2 CASSHRTGAPEAFF TGTGCCAGCAGCCATCGTACAGGGGCCCCTGAAGCTTTCTTT
TRBJ1-5 . . TRBV30 CAWSPTGLNQPQHF TGTGCCTGGAGCCCTACAGGGCTCAATCAGCCCCAGCATTTT